This T cell receptor beta chain was captured in a study of blood T cell repertoires in COVID-19. The CDR3 covers 17 residues. Between the trimmed V and J ends, which lost 1 base and 5 bases, there was a span of 17 bases. Per germline, CDR1 LNHNV and CDR2 YYDKDF (reference sequence). Clones were sequenced by immunoSEQ multiplex PCR, and TCRdb holds only the in-frame ones, with some missing. The profile covers 160,000 or so clones, with about 84% appearing a single time and around 5.1% taken by the ten largest. The source material was PBMCs or T cells enriched from blood (not recorded which). V and J are TRBV15 and TRBJ2-2; maybe TRBD2 (6 bases). The source of this sequence is a woman aged 40 to 50 with acute COVID-19. The CDR3 sequence: CATSRVGVRGGTGELFF. The CDR3 nucleotides read TGTGCCACCAGCAGAGTAGGGGTACGGGGAGGTACCGGGGAGCTGTTTTTT.